What follows are 30 T cell receptor beta chains derived from one specimen sequenced in a study of identifying expanded T cells in peripheral blood. Only in-frame clones appear in the TCRdb table, and some are missing; sequencing was by immunoSEQ multiplex PCR. In the table there are around 75,000 clones, about nine tenths of which are singletons. Material for sequencing was blood. These receptor sequences come from a person aged 18 to 75 in good health.

The V gene is TRBV7-2, the J gene TRBJ2-5, with D possibly being TRBD1 (6 bases). V lost 3 bases, J lost 4 bases, and 9 bases lay in between. CDR3 size: 13 residues. Germline loops: CDR1 SGHTA, CDR2 FQGNSA. In DNA form, the CDR3 reads TGTGCCAGCAGCTTTATAGGGGGAGAGACCCAGTACTTC. This encodes CASSFIGGETQYF.

V and J are TRBV11-2 and TRBJ2-7; 12 positions match TRBD1. The junction had 13 bases not matched to a gene; V was cut back by 4 bases and J by 0 bases. CDR1 SGHAT and CDR2 FQNNGV come from the germline V gene. The CDR3 spans 19 residues. In DNA, the CDR3 is TGTGCCAGCAGCTACCCCCGGGACAGGGGGCGATTTAGCTCCTACGAGCAGTACTTC. This sequence encodes CASSYPRDRGRFSSYEQYF. Supplemented by reference TRBV11-2 and TRBJ2-7, the full variable domain reads EAGVAQSPRYKIIEKRQSVAFWCNPISGHATLYWYQQILGQGPKLLIQFQNNGVVDDSQLPKDRFSAERLKGVDSTLKIQPAKLEDSAVYLCASSYPRDRGRFSSYEQYFGPGTRLTVT.

The CDR3 reads CASSLSGTQYF. The CDR3 DNA is TGTGCCAGCAGCTTATCTGGGACCCAGTACTTC. The chain employs TRBV11-2 and TRBJ2-5; no firm D call. Between the trimmed V and J ends, which lost 2 bases and 7 bases, there was a span of 5 bases. The CDR3 totals 11 residues. Germline-derived CDR1 and CDR2 are SGHAT and FQNNGV.

J is TRBJ1-5 and V is TRBV27; D is uncertain. Germline values: CDR1 MNHEY, CDR2 SMNVEV (reference sequence). The V end was cut by 1 base, the J end by 2 bases, with 12 bases between. The CDR3 contains 16 residues. CDR3 region: CASSLYPRAGNQPQHF. The CDR3 nucleotides read TGTGCCAGCAGTTTATACCCCCGGGCTGGCAATCAGCCCCAGCATTTT.

The chain's CDR3 is CASSVVGAVTEAFF. CDR3 coding DNA: TGTGCCAGTAGTGTCGTCGGTGCGGTCACTGAAGCTTTCTTT. The V and J genes are TRBV19 and TRBJ1-1; no clear D. The V end was cut by 5 bases, the J end by 4 bases, with 14 bases between. There are 14 residues in the CDR3. Per the germline V gene, CDR1 is LNHDA and CDR2 is SQIVND (reference sequence).

This chain links TRBV2 with TRBJ2-5; 12 bases align to TRBD2. CDR3 length: 15 residues. J gave up 2 bases and V 2 bases, and 0 bases lay outside the gene matches. Germline V gives CDR1 SNHLY, CDR2 FYNNEI. This CDR3 is CASSELAGGQETQYF. In nucleotides, the CDR3 is TGTGCCAGCAGTGAACTAGCGGGGGGGCAAGAGACCCAGTACTTC.

Here the CDR3 reads CASSLADRTDTQYF. DNA of the CDR3: TGTGCCAGCAGCTTGGCCGATCGCACAGATACGCAGTATTTT. The chain is built from TRBV5-4 and TRBJ2-3; no clear D. Trimming removed 0 bases from V and 1 base from J, with 6 bases in between. From germline, CDR1 is SGHNT and CDR2 YYREEE (reference sequence). The CDR3 is made up of 14 amino acids.

The chain links TRBV6-5 to TRBJ1-4; no clear D. This CDR3 is 14 amino acids long. Trimming stripped 0 bases from V and 7 bases from J, with 9 bases between. Germline loops: CDR1 MNHEY, CDR2 SVGAGI. The chain's CDR3 is CASSYSGMAEKLFF. The CDR3 coding sequence is TGTGCCAGCAGTTACTCAGGCATGGCTGAAAAACTGTTTTTT.

The rearrangement joins TRBV7-2 to TRBJ1-3; D unclear. Trimming shortened V by 5 bases and J by 0 bases, and 8 bases separated the two germline ends. Germline CDR1 is SGHTA and CDR2 is FQGNSA. This CDR3 spans 14 amino acids. In DNA form, the CDR3 reads TGTGCCAGCAGCCTGGGGAGCTCTGGAAACACCATATATTTT. It yields the protein CASSLGSSGNTIYF.

This sequence joins TRBV28 and TRBJ2-1, with 13 bases that match TRBD2. The CDR3 is made up of 17 amino acids. The germline V gene encodes CDR1 MDHEN and CDR2 SYDVKM. J gave up 8 bases and V 3 bases, and 10 bases lay outside the gene matches. This CDR3 is CASSLGVGTSGMDEQFF. CDR3 coding DNA: TGTGCCAGCAGTTTGGGTGTCGGGACTAGCGGGATGGATGAGCAGTTCTTC.

V is TRBV7-6 and J is TRBJ2-5, with TRBD2 matching 11 bases. Unmatched junction bases numbered 9, after V lost 5 bases and J lost 4 bases. This CDR3 is built from 16 residues. Germline values: CDR1 SGHVS, CDR2 FNYEAQ. CDR3 DNA sequence: TGTGCCAGCAGCCCCTGGGGTAGCGGGGGGGCAGAGACCCAGTACTTC. Translation gives CASSPWGSGGAETQYF.

A single count supports this clone. This rearrangement joins TRBV4-3 to TRBJ2-5; possible D gene TRBD1, 6 bases. V lost 3 bases, J lost 3 bases, and 14 bases lay in between. The CDR3 totals 15 residues. Per germline, CDR1 LGHNA and CDR2 YSLEER. The CDR3 nucleotides read TGCGCCAGCAGCCAGGGGAACGCAGGGGAAGAGACCCAGTACTTC. Its protein is CASSQGNAGEETQYF.

The chain has TRBV29-1 and TRBJ2-7, with D unresolved. This CDR3 is built from 14 residues. CDR1 and CDR2 (germline): SQVTM, ANQGSEA. Trimming took off 3 bases at V and 1 base at J, with 13 bases between the two ends. This chain's CDR3 is CSVDRSLSSYEQYF. As DNA, the CDR3 is TGCAGCGTTGACAGGTCTCTCTCTTCCTACGAGCAGTACTTC.

This clone showed up just once. The V gene is TRBV7-2, the J gene TRBJ1-1; D is undetermined. The CDR3 spans 12 residues. Trimming pared 5 bases from V and 9 bases from J, leaving 13 bases between. The germline gives CDR1 SGHTA, CDR2 FQGNSA. CDR3 residues: CASSPPLRQAFF. The CDR3 DNA sequence: TGTGCCAGCAGCCCCCCCTTAAGGCAAGCTTTCTTT.

This chain uses TRBV4-3 with TRBJ2-7, with 7 nucleotides matching TRBD2. Germline V gene lookup returns CDR1 LGHNA and CDR2 YSLEER. The CDR3 loop spans 15 amino acids. The trim removed 3 bases at V and 5 bases at J, leaving 10 bases unmatched. CDR3 DNA sequence: TGCGCCAGCAGCCAGATGGACGGGAGGAGGAACGAGCAGTACTTC. It is translated as CASSQMDGRRNEQYF.

The chain employs TRBV19 and TRBJ2-2; D is unresolved. From germline, CDR1 is LNHDA and CDR2 SQIVND (reference sequence). This CDR3 has 12 amino acids. V dropped 5 bases and J dropped 6 bases, with 7 bases sitting between them. The CDR3 is CASSLLPGELFF. DNA of the CDR3: TGTGCCAGTAGTCTTCTCCCCGGGGAGCTGTTTTTT.

The chain combines TRBV7-8 with TRBJ1-5; 9 bases match TRBD1. Losses at the gene ends were 5 bases for V and 2 bases for J; bases not matched to a gene: 10. The germline V gene has CDR1 SGHVS and CDR2 FQNEAQ. This CDR3 contains 17 residues. The CDR3 is CASSLGQGTTGNQPQHF. The CDR3 coding sequence is TGTGCCAGCAGCCTGGGACAGGGAACAACGGGCAATCAGCCCCAGCATTTT.

The chain recombines TRBV10-3 with TRBJ1-1; D possibly corresponds to TRBD1 (5 bases). With 4 bases removed from V and 4 bases from J, the gap between germline ends came to 16 bases. CDR1 is ENHRY and CDR2 is SYGVKD in the germline V gene. The CDR3 is made up of 15 amino acids. The CDR3 sequence is CAISGGYGGSTEAFF. CDR3 nucleotide sequence: TGTGCCATCAGTGGAGGGTATGGGGGTTCCACTGAAGCTTTCTTT.

The V call is TRBV30, the J call TRBJ2-7; D perhaps matches TRBD1 (6 bases). Germline CDR1 and CDR2: GTSNPN and SVGIG (reference sequence). Trimming removed 4 bases at V and 3 bases at J, with 13 bases between. The CDR3 contains 13 residues. The CDR3 DNA is TGTGCCTGGAAACCAGGGGTGTTCTACGAGCAGTACTTC. This gives the protein CAWKPGVFYEQYF.

The chain has TRBV28 and TRBJ2-3; 14 nucleotides line up with TRBD2. The V gene's germline CDR1 is MDHEN and CDR2 SYDVKM. After removal of 5 bases from V and 8 bases from J, the junction contained 9 bases not matched to a gene. The CDR3 totals 16 residues. The CDR3 loop reads CASSGTSGGSFGTQYF. Written as DNA, the CDR3 is TGTGCCAGCAGTGGGACTAGCGGGGGCTCCTTTGGTACGCAGTATTTT. Drawing the rest from reference TRBV28 and TRBJ2-3, the complete variable domain is DVKVTQSSRYLVKRTGEKVFLECVQDMDHENMFWYRQDPGLGLRLIYFSYDVKMKEKGDIPEGYSVSREKKERFSLILESASTNQTSMYLCASSGTSGGSFGTQYFGPGTRLTVL.

Only a few counts were recorded for this clone. The chain links TRBV7-2 to TRBJ1-2, with 9 bases lining up with TRBD1. Germline V gives CDR1 SGHTA, CDR2 FQGNSA. The J segment lost 7 bases and the V segment lost 5 bases, leaving 8 bases of the junction unmatched. The CDR3 length is 14 residues. The CDR3 DNA reads TGTGCCAGCAGCGCTCAACAGGGGGCGGGTGGCTACACCTTC. This gives the protein CASSAQQGAGGYTF.

This sequence joins TRBV11-2 and TRBJ2-4, with 14 bases lining up with TRBD2. The CDR3 spans 19 residues. After removal of 3 bases from V and 1 base from J, the junction contained 8 bases not matched to a gene. Per the germline V gene, CDR1 is SGHAT and CDR2 is FQNNGV. CDR3 DNA: TGTGCCAGCAGCTTCCTGACTAGCGGGGGGGCCGGGGCCAAAAACATTCAGTACTTC. Translation gives CASSFLTSGGAGAKNIQYF.

The chain joins TRBV5-8 to TRBJ2-5, with a tentative D call TRBD1 (6 bases). The germline CDR1 and CDR2 sequences are SGHTS and YDEGEE. The length of the CDR3 is 16 residues. The V end was cut by 2 bases, the J end by 5 bases, with 19 bases between. Written as DNA, the CDR3 is TGTGCCAGCAGCTTAGCAGGGGCGATTGGTTCGGAGACCCAGTACTTC. Its protein is CASSLAGAIGSETQYF.

This clone was observed a single time. This rearrangement joins TRBV30 to TRBJ1-3; weak D call: TRBD1 (5 bases). CDR1 and CDR2 from the germline V gene are GTSNPN and SVGIG (reference sequence). The length of the CDR3 is 13 residues. Trimming took off 8 bases at V and 3 bases at J, with 14 bases between the two ends. The CDR3 spells CAANRDRGNTIYF. For the CDR3, the DNA is TGTGCCGCGAACCGGGACCGTGGAAACACCATATATTTT.

The chain couples TRBV5-5 to TRBJ1-6, with D perhaps matching TRBD1 (6 bases). The CDR3 is 16 residues long. V lost 4 bases and J lost 3, with 14 bases in between. From germline, CDR1 is SGHKS and CDR2 YYEKEE (reference sequence). CDR3 in amino acids: CASSDTGQNYNSPLHF. CDR3 nucleotides: TGTGCCAGCAGCGATACAGGGCAGAACTATAATTCACCCCTCCACTTT.

The rearrangement uses TRBV30 and TRBJ1-5; no clear D. The CDR3 runs to 12 residues. CDR1 is GTSNPN and CDR2 is SVGIG in the germline V gene (reference sequence). V shed 5 bases and J shed 6 bases, with 11 bases lying between them. The CDR3 spells CAWGQDGQPQHF. The CDR3 nucleotides read TGTGCCTGGGGGCAGGACGGTCAGCCCCAGCATTTT.

The chain combines TRBV5-1 with TRBJ2-5, with 8 bases lining up with TRBD2. CDR1 SGHRS and CDR2 YFSETQ come from the germline V gene. The CDR3 length is 16 residues. V trimming: 4 bases; J trimming: 1 base; junction bases outside the gene matches: 9. CDR3 nucleotide sequence: TGCGCCAGCAGCCGGACCGTTACTAGCGGCCAAGAGACCCAGTACTTC. Encoded protein: CASSRTVTSGQETQYF.

For the CDR3, the DNA is TGTGCCAGCAGTGAGACTAGCGGGGGGGCTACGCAGTATTTT. Translated, it gives CASSETSGGATQYF. The V and J genes are TRBV2 and TRBJ2-3; 14 positions match TRBD2. The CDR3 loop spans 14 amino acids. V dropped 3 bases and J dropped 8; count of bases not matched to a gene: 1. From germline, CDR1 is SNHLY and CDR2 FYNNEI.

V usage is TRBV7-6 and J usage is TRBJ2-1; D is possibly TRBD1 (5 bases). Trimming removed 5 bases from V and 6 bases from J, with 8 bases in between. There are 12 residues in the CDR3. The V gene's germline CDR1 is SGHVS and CDR2 FNYEAQ. The CDR3 reads CASSVRANEQFF. In DNA, the CDR3 is TGTGCCAGCAGCGTCAGGGCCAATGAGCAGTTCTTC. Combining the CDR3 with reference TRBV7-6 and TRBJ2-1 gives the whole variable domain GAGVSQSPRYKVTKRGQDVALRCDPISGHVSLYWYRQALGQGPEFLTYFNYEAQQDKSGLPNDRFSAERPEGSISTLTIQRTEQRDSAMYRCASSVRANEQFFGPGTRLTVL.

The CDR3: CASSLGLEITDTQYF. Here the CDR3 DNA reads TGTGCCAGCAGCCTAGGACTGGAAATCACAGATACGCAGTATTTT. The rearrangement links TRBV7-3 to TRBJ2-3; TRBD2 might be the D (5 bases). The germline V gene encodes CDR1 SGHTA and CDR2 FQGTGA. V shed 5 bases and J shed 2 bases, with 14 bases lying between them. The CDR3 loop spans 15 amino acids.